This T cell receptor beta chain was identified in a study of T-cell memory formation after mild COVID-19. Study outcomes and limitations: Clones contracting over day 15 to 85 were CD4/CD8 balanced, with later expanders leaning CD4+.

This clonotype occurred a few times. Its antigen is still unknown. Trimming took off 0 bases at V and 13 bases at J, with 9 bases between the two ends. This CDR3 spans 11 amino acids. Germline V gene sequence: CDR1 SGHDN, CDR2 FVKESK. MiXCR, applied by TCRdb to the 5' RACE reads, yields one record per CDR3 protein. Of almost 350,000 distinct CDR3 sequences in the sample, 20% to 25% are singletons; the top ten hold 21%. What was sequenced was PBMCs or a T cell subset sorted from them (not recorded which). The receptor comes from a man aged 18-30 years who had mild COVID-19 (a few samples of this study predate the infection). Cell type and time point are not known. The J gene is TRBJ2-5, the V gene TRBV14; D ambiguous. The CDR3: CASSQEWRMYF. CDR3 sequence (DNA): TGTGCCAGCAGCCAAGAGTGGCGCATGTACTTC.